Each of the 30 T cell receptor beta chains below was sequenced from the same sample in a study of blood T cells in healthy people across ages. Together with a sample-barcoded 5' primer, a J-beta primer mix was included in a second PCR lasting about 7 to 11 cycles. MiXCR was run by TCRdb on the 5' RACE reads, yielding one entry per CDR3 protein. The sample consists of 790,000 or so distinct CDR3 sequences, around 50% of them appearing once. The material sequenced was blood. These receptor sequences come from a man aged 40-49 years in good health.

This clonotype was recorded a few times. The chain recombines TRBV2 with TRBJ2-3, with D uncertain. The ends were cut back, 5 bases at V and 0 bases at J, with 6 bases in the middle. There are 13 residues in the CDR3. Germline CDR1 is SNHLY and CDR2 is FYNNEI. The CDR3 bases are TGTGCCAGCAGTCCTGAGAGCACAGATACGCAGTATTTT. Translation: CASSPESTDTQYF.

This clonotype was picked up a small number of times. The gene calls are TRBV9 and TRBJ2-1; 14 bases line up with TRBD2. Germline V gives CDR1 SGDLS, CDR2 YYNGEE. The CDR3 is made up of 15 amino acids. J gave up 6 bases and V 3 bases, and 2 bases lay outside the gene matches. The CDR3 sequence is CASSEGLAGANEQFF. In nucleotides, the CDR3 is TGTGCCAGCAGCGAGGGACTAGCGGGAGCCAATGAGCAGTTCTTC.

The chain carries TRBV7-9 and TRBJ2-3, with 12 bases aligning to TRBD1. V was pared by 5 bases and J by 9 bases, with 9 bases of the junction left unmatched. The germline CDR1 and CDR2 sequences are SEHNR and FQNEAQ (reference sequence). The CDR3 totals 15 residues. This chain's CDR3 is CASSGTGGLIPTQYF. The CDR3 DNA sequence: TGTGCCAGCAGCGGGACAGGGGGCCTCATCCCCACGCAGTATTTT.

The chain combines TRBV20-1 with TRBJ1-5; unclear D gene. From germline, CDR1 is DFQATT and CDR2 SNEGSKA (reference sequence). CDR3 size: 14 residues. Trimming took off 2 bases at V and 5 bases at J, with 13 bases between the two ends. CDR3 bases: TGCAGTGCTAGATCGAGGAGCCTTCATCAGCCCCAGCATTTT. As protein: CSARSRSLHQPQHF.

This clonotype appeared once. V gene TRBV28 combines with J gene TRBJ2-1, with D unclear. V gave up 1 base and J gave up 8 bases, with 18 bases separating them. The CDR3 sequence is 16 residues long. Germline CDR1 is MDHEN and CDR2 is SYDVKM. CDR3 nucleotide sequence: TGTGCCAGCAGTTTATTGGCCGGGCCAAGCGTTGATGAGCAGTTCTTC. Its translation: CASSLLAGPSVDEQFF.

This chain joins TRBV9 and TRBJ1-5; no clear D gene. This CDR3 has 13 residues. The germline CDR1 and CDR2 sequences are SGDLS and YYNGEE. V dropped 4 bases and J dropped 7 bases, with 12 bases sitting between them. CDR3 sequence reads: CASSPTAGQPQHF. The CDR3, as DNA: TGTGCCAGCAGCCCCACTGCGGGACAGCCCCAGCATTTT.

The table lists this clonotype with a few counts. This chain uses TRBV28 with TRBJ1-2, with D possibly being TRBD1 (5 bases). Germline V lookup: CDR1 MDHEN, CDR2 SYDVKM. The CDR3 runs to 12 residues. The V end lost 2 bases, the J end lost 13 bases, and 14 bases lay between the germline ends. In DNA form, the CDR3 reads TGTGCCAGCAGTTTACCCAGGGACCGCGCCACCTTC. Translating gives CASSLPRDRATF.

V and J are TRBV24-1 and TRBJ2-5; D remains ambiguous. Trimming left V 1 base short and J 11 bases short, with 13 bases between. CDR1 KGHDR and CDR2 SFDVKD come from the germline V gene. The CDR3 is made up of 13 amino acids. CDR3 nucleotides: TGTGCCACCAGTGATTTCCGTTACAATGAGCAGTACTTC. Residues: CATSDFRYNEQYF.

The chain combines TRBV20-1 with TRBJ2-5; 9 positions agree with TRBD1. The CDR3 length is 15 residues. Germline-derived CDR1 and CDR2 are DFQATT and SNEGSKA (reference sequence). After removal of 6 bases from V and 5 bases from J, the junction contained 13 bases not matched to a gene. CDR3 loop: CSATYEQGAGETQYF. The CDR3 coding sequence is TGCAGTGCGACGTACGAACAGGGGGCTGGGGAGACCCAGTACTTC.

The chain has TRBV4-3 and TRBJ2-4; D remains unclear. The CDR3 has 14 amino acids. CDR1 LGHNA and CDR2 YSLEER come from the germline V gene. Trimming shortened V by 3 bases and J by 1 base, and 7 bases separated the two germline ends. CDR3 in DNA: TGCGCCAGCAGCCACCTGGGGGCCAAAAACATTCAGTACTTC. Residues: CASSHLGAKNIQYF.

This clonotype has more than one count but fewer than ten. The chain combines TRBV29-1 with TRBJ2-1; the match to TRBD2 covers 7 bases. The CDR3 is made up of 18 amino acids. Germline CDR1 is SQVTM and CDR2 is ANQGSEA. V trimming: 4 bases; J trimming: 2 bases; junction bases outside the gene matches: 17. The DNA of the CDR3 is TGCAGCGTTGTCTTTGGGGGGGGGTATACTAGAACCTACAATGAGCAGTTCTTC. Amino acids: CSVVFGGGYTRTYNEQFF.

This clonotype was detected a few times. The chain carries TRBV20-1 and TRBJ1-1; D possibly corresponds to TRBD1 (6 bases). This CDR3 is 11 amino acids long. The germline V gene has CDR1 DFQATT and CDR2 SNEGSKA (reference sequence). The V and J ends lost 4 bases and 7 bases respectively, with 10 bases between them. Written as DNA, the CDR3 is TGCAGTGCTACCCCAGGGGATGAAGCTTTCTTT. It encodes CSATPGDEAFF.

This clonotype was counted a single time. The J gene is TRBJ2-5, the V gene TRBV7-9; 7 nucleotides match TRBD1. From germline, CDR1 is SEHNR and CDR2 FQNEAQ (reference sequence). V trimming: 4 bases; J trimming: 4 bases; junction bases outside the gene matches: 9. The CDR3 contains 15 residues. The CDR3 protein is CASSSSTGPRETQYF. CDR3 DNA sequence: TGTGCCAGCAGCTCTTCGACAGGGCCCCGAGAGACCCAGTACTTC.

This clonotype was seen more than once but under ten times. This sequence joins TRBV6-1 and TRBJ2-4; TRBD2 aligns across 9 bases. Looked up from germline, CDR1 is MNHNS and CDR2 is SASEGT. The CDR3 has 16 residues. V lost 6 bases to trimming and J lost 4 bases; unmatched junction nucleotides: 10. CDR3 DNA sequence: TGTGCCAGCAGCGCCGCCCGAGCGGGGGGAAAAAACATTCAGTACTTC. Its translation: CASSAARAGGKNIQYF.

The chain recombines TRBV20-1 with TRBJ2-7; TRBD1 matches at 8 bases. The CDR3 contains 15 residues. The V gene end was trimmed by 6 bases and the J gene end by 2 bases; junction bases not matched to a gene: 12. The germline V gene encodes CDR1 DFQATT and CDR2 SNEGSKA (reference sequence). The CDR3: CSASPGTGRTYEQYF. The CDR3 DNA follows: TGCAGTGCCAGCCCTGGGACAGGCCGAACCTACGAGCAGTACTTC.

The chain couples TRBV20-1 to TRBJ2-3, with 12 nucleotides matching TRBD1. The CDR3 consists of 14 residues. From germline, CDR1 is DFQATT and CDR2 SNEGSKA (reference sequence). Trimming at V came to 6 bases and at J to 3 bases, leaving 4 bases not matched to a gene. In DNA form, the CDR3 reads TGCAGTGCCAGGGACAGGGGGCGAACAGATACGCAGTATTTT. This sequence encodes CSARDRGRTDTQYF.

The V call is TRBV10-3, the J call TRBJ1-1, with a weak D call TRBD1 (5 bases). The CDR3 contains 14 residues. Trimming pared 0 bases from V and 4 bases from J, leaving 9 bases between. Germline V lookup: CDR1 ENHRY, CDR2 SYGVKD. CDR3 nucleotides: TGTGCCATCAGTGAGTCGTCCGACAGCACTGAAGCTTTCTTT. Translating it yields CAISESSDSTEAFF.

A few counts support this clonotype. This chain links TRBV20-1 with TRBJ2-1; D not resolved. The germline V gene encodes CDR1 DFQATT and CDR2 SNEGSKA (reference sequence). CDR3 length equals 12 residues. Trimming removed 6 bases at V and 5 bases at J, with 11 bases between. CDR3 loop: CSARTTDNEQFF. The DNA of the CDR3 is TGCAGTGCCAGAACTACCGACAATGAGCAGTTCTTC.

The genes are TRBV6-5 and TRBJ1-2; no firm D call. V lost 5 bases, J lost 6 bases, and 16 bases lay in between. The CDR3 consists of 14 residues. In germline, CDR1 is MNHEY, CDR2 SVGAGI. The CDR3 nucleotides are TGTGCCAGCAGTCCGATCTTCGGACTCAATGGCTACACCTTC. Its translation is CASSPIFGLNGYTF.

This clonotype was observed a handful of times. The CDR3 protein is CSVAGGGSEQYF. The CDR3 DNA is TGCAGCGTCGCTGGAGGTGGGAGCGAGCAGTACTTC. The rearrangement joins TRBV29-1 to TRBJ2-7; possibly TRBD2 for D (5 bases). V lost 6 bases, J lost 6 bases, and 15 bases lay in between. Per germline, CDR1 SQVTM and CDR2 ANQGSEA. The CDR3 is made up of 12 amino acids.

This clonotype was picked up one time. The chain couples TRBV10-3 to TRBJ1-1; TRBD1 is a possible D gene (6 bases). Per germline, CDR1 ENHRY and CDR2 SYGVKD. V lost 10 bases to trimming and J lost 2 bases, with 17 bases between them. This CDR3 contains 14 residues. The CDR3 sequence is CASTLRTVNTEAFF. The CDR3 DNA reads as TGTGCCAGCACCCTTAGGACAGTAAACACTGAAGCTTTCTTT.

The chain employs TRBV2 and TRBJ2-3; TRBD1 aligns across 7 bases. Per germline, CDR1 SNHLY and CDR2 FYNNEI. The CDR3 consists of 16 residues. J was trimmed by 0 bases and V by 6 bases; bases with no gene match: 9. CDR3 sequence: CASRGPTGESTDTQYF. The CDR3 nucleotides read TGTGCCAGCAGAGGCCCAACAGGGGAAAGCACAGATACGCAGTATTTT.

This chain connects TRBV5-1 to TRBJ2-3; weak D call: TRBD2 (6 bases). The germline V gene encodes CDR1 SGHRS and CDR2 YFSETQ. The CDR3 has 16 amino acids. The V end was cut by 2 bases, the J end by 2 bases, with 15 bases between. The CDR3 protein is CASSLNPGVSTDTQYF. DNA of the CDR3: TGCGCCAGCAGCTTAAATCCGGGAGTTTCCACAGATACGCAGTATTTT. The complete variable domain, with remaining parts taken from reference TRBV5-1 and TRBJ2-3, reads KAGVTQTPRYLIKTRGQQVTLSCSPISGHRSVSWYQQTPGQGLQFLFEYFSETQRNKGNFPGRFSGRQFSNSRSEMNVSTLELGDSALYLCASSLNPGVSTDTQYFGPGTRLTVL.

The gene calls are TRBV28 and TRBJ2-5; D perhaps matches TRBD1 (5 bases). The CDR3 is 17 amino acids. In germline, CDR1 is MDHEN, CDR2 SYDVKM. V lost 4 bases to trimming and J lost 4 bases, with 22 bases between them. The CDR3 nucleotides read TGTGCCAGCAGTTCTCTGCTGAACAGGACCTGGGGAGAGACCCAGTACTTC. Its protein is CASSSLLNRTWGETQYF.

This clonotype was seen more than once but under ten times. V is TRBV28 and J is TRBJ2-7, with D hard to call. The V gene lost 6 bases and the J gene lost 4 bases, with 7 bases spanning the gap. The CDR3 extends over 11 amino acids. The germline V gene encodes CDR1 MDHEN and CDR2 SYDVKM. The CDR3 here is CASSKIYEQYF. CDR3 DNA sequence: TGTGCCAGCAGCAAGATATACGAGCAGTACTTC. Filled out from reference TRBV28 and TRBJ2-7, the complete variable domain reads DVKVTQSSRYLVKRTGEKVFLECVQDMDHENMFWYRQDPGLGLRLIYFSYDVKMKEKGDIPEGYSVSREKKERFSLILESASTNQTSMYLCASSKIYEQYFGPGTRLTVT.

The V gene is TRBV10-3, the J gene TRBJ2-7, with a weak D call TRBD1 (5 bases). CDR1 and CDR2 from the germline V gene are ENHRY and SYGVKD. V was cut by 3 bases and J by 1 base, with 13 bases left in between. The CDR3 covers 15 residues. The CDR3 protein is CAISDESRASYEQYF. In DNA form, the CDR3 reads TGTGCCATCAGTGACGAATCCAGGGCGTCCTACGAGCAGTACTTC.

This clonotype was seen more than once but under ten times. V usage is TRBV7-9 and J usage is TRBJ2-5, with D possibly called TRBD1 or TRBD2 (5 bases each). The CDR3 spans 16 residues. Trimming removed 2 bases from V and 5 bases from J, with 18 bases in between. The germline gives CDR1 SEHNR, CDR2 FQNEAQ (reference sequence). This chain's CDR3 is CASSLSGQGVQETQYF. In DNA, the CDR3 is TGTGCCAGCAGCTTATCGGGGCAGGGTGTCCAGGAGACCCAGTACTTC.

This clonotype has more than one count but fewer than ten. The V gene is TRBV4-1, the J gene TRBJ2-1; 7 bases match TRBD1. The CDR3 has 18 amino acids. V shed 1 base, J shed 1 base, and the junction held 10 bases outside the gene matches. Per germline, CDR1 MGHRA and CDR2 YSYEKL. The DNA of the CDR3 is TGCGCCAGCAGCCAAGTAGCTAGGGACAGAGAATCCTACAATGAGCAGTTCTTC. This translates into CASSQVARDRESYNEQFF.

This clonotype was detected only a few times. The CDR3 loop is CSATQAGVSSYEQYF. The CDR3 DNA reads TGCAGTGCTACCCAAGCGGGGGTAAGCTCCTACGAGCAGTACTTC. V usage is TRBV20-1 and J usage is TRBJ2-7, with TRBD2 matching 8 bases. V lost 4 bases to trimming and J lost 0 bases; unmatched junction nucleotides: 8. The CDR3 has 15 residues. Germline CDR1 is DFQATT and CDR2 is SNEGSKA (reference sequence).

The V gene is TRBV25-1, the J gene TRBJ1-2; D is undetermined. From germline, CDR1 is MGHDK and CDR2 SYGVNS. V lost 0 bases and J 5 bases, leaving 7 bases between the germline ends. This CDR3 region has 13 residues. As DNA, the CDR3 is TGTGCCAGCAGTGAATACGGAAAATATGGCTACACCTTC. Amino acid sequence: CASSEYGKYGYTF.